Listed below are T cell receptor beta chains from one sample, sequenced in a study of post-analysis software for immune sequencing data. TCRdb fed the PCR reads into MiXCR, producing one record per CDR3 protein. The table has more than 450,000 distinct CDR3 sequences, roughly 45% seen once; the top ten hold under 2%. Input material: blood. The receptors were sampled from a girl aged 10 to 17 with multiple sclerosis. CDR3s include the opening cysteine and the closing phenylalanine or tryptophan. D genes are given only for firm matches. Some rows mark clone size as missing; the rest say once, few, many or name a class of expanded clone.

v_call	j_call	clone_size	d_call	cdr3_aa	cdr3_nt
TRBV9	TRBJ2-7	.	.	CASSPAEGTYEQYF	TGTGCCAGCAGCCCCGCAGAGGGGACCTACGAGCAGTACTTC
TRBV5-1	TRBJ1-4	.	.	CASSPGSSEKLFF	TGCGCCAGCAGCCCCGGGAGTAGCGAAAAACTGTTTTTT
TRBV12-3/TRBV12-4	TRBJ2-7	.	.	CASSRNRVNEQYF	TGTGCCAGCAGTAGGAACAGGGTTAACGAGCAGTACTTC
TRBV4-1	TRBJ2-7	few	.	CASSQSVGMRTSFYEQYF	TGCGCCAGCAGCCAATCCGTCGGGATGCGCACTTCATTCTACGAGCAGTACTTC
TRBV6-6	TRBJ2-7	.	.	CASSYLTDSYEQYF	TGTGCCAGCAGTTACCTGACGGATTCCTACGAGCAGTACTTC
TRBV6-5	TRBJ1-4	few	TRBD1	CASSYRGLGEKLFF	TGTGCCAGCAGCTACAGGGGCTTGGGTGAAAAACTGTTTTTT
TRBV7-2	TRBJ2-3	.	.	CASSFKGGVWEYF	TGTGCCAGCAGCTTTAAAGGGGGAGTGTGGGAGTATTTT
TRBV10-3	TRBJ2-5	few	TRBD1	CAISTGYQETQYF	TGTGCCATTTCGACAGGGTACCAAGAGACCCAGTACTTC
TRBV6-1	TRBJ1-2	few	.	CTSSQANYGYTF	TGTACCAGCAGCCAGGCTAACTATGGCTACACCTTC
TRBV10-3	TRBJ2-5	.	.	CAISDGVKETQYF	TGTGCCATCAGTGACGGGGTTAAAGAGACCCAGTACTTC
TRBV4-1	TRBJ2-1	.	TRBD2	CAGSPRPTGLAGGSNEQFF	TGCGCCGGCAGCCCCCGACCCACGGGACTAGCGGGAGGCAGCAATGAGCAGTTCTTC
TRBV5-1	TRBJ2-1	.	TRBD2	CASSLEGDYSYNEQFF	TGCGCCAGCAGCTTGGAAGGGGACTACTCCTACAATGAGCAGTTCTTC
TRBV6-6	TRBJ1-1	few	.	CASSPLSADVAFF	TGTGCCAGCAGTCCCTTGAGCGCGGATGTAGCTTTCTTT
TRBV29-1	TRBJ2-5	few	.	CSVRAFGGETQYF	TGCAGCGTGCGGGCCTTTGGAGGAGAGACCCAGTACTTC
TRBV6-4	TRBJ2-1	many	TRBD1	CASSGDSSYNEQFF	TGTGCCAGCAGTGGGGACAGCTCCTACAATGAGCAGTTCTTC
TRBV20-1	TRBJ2-1	few	TRBD2	CSAKDTSGHSYNEQFF	TGCAGTGCGAAAGATACTAGCGGCCACTCCTACAATGAGCAGTTCTTC
TRBV5-6	TRBJ1-4	.	TRBD1	CASRKNRGEKLFF	TGTGCCAGCAGGAAGAACAGGGGTGAAAAACTGTTTTTT
TRBV24-1	TRBJ2-3	.	.	CATSDPRLGTDTQYF	TGTGCCACCAGTGACCCCCGGTTAGGCACAGATACGCAGTATTTT
TRBV29-1	TRBJ2-5	.	.	CSVSSEQETQYF	TGCAGCGTTTCCAGCGAACAAGAGACCCAGTACTTC
TRBV10-3	TRBJ2-7	.	TRBD2	CAISGEGLVPYEQYF	TGTGCCATCAGTGGAGAAGGACTAGTTCCGTACGAGCAGTACTTC
TRBV9	TRBJ1-1	few	.	CASSVVTGSEAFF	TGTGCCAGCAGCGTAGTGACGGGATCTGAAGCTTTCTTT
TRBV20-1	TRBJ1-2	few	.	CSAMPDNNYGYTF	TGCAGTGCTATGCCTGATAATAACTATGGCTACACCTTC
TRBV19	TRBJ1-2	.	TRBD1	CASSLRTGPYGYTF	TGTGCCAGTAGTCTCCGGACAGGGCCCTATGGCTACACCTTC
TRBV20-1	TRBJ2-3	few	TRBD2	CSASPGTSGVGDTQYF	TGCAGTGCTAGTCCCGGGACTAGCGGGGTAGGAGATACGCAGTATTTT
TRBV5-1	TRBJ2-1	.	TRBD2	CASSWGEGLNEQFF	TGCGCCAGCAGTTGGGGGGAGGGCCTCAATGAGCAGTTCTTC
TRBV7-8	TRBJ2-6	few	.	CASSLRSFRIASSGANVLTF	TGTGCCAGCAGCTTACGTTCGTTTAGGATCGCTTCCTCTGGGGCCAACGTCCTGACTTTC
TRBV12-3/TRBV12-4	TRBJ2-1	.	TRBD2	CASSWNGRGNEQFF	TGTGCCAGCAGTTGGAACGGGAGGGGAAATGAGCAGTTCTTC
TRBV3-1	TRBJ1-2	.	TRBD1	CASSHRDRPPGGYTF	TGTGCCAGCAGCCACCGGGACAGGCCCCCCGGTGGCTACACCTTC
TRBV11-3	TRBJ1-2	.	.	CASSLANNYGYTF	TGTGCCAGCAGCTTAGCTAATAACTATGGCTACACCTTC
TRBV28	TRBJ1-2	.	.	CASSPRIPGHYGYTF	TGTGCCAGCAGTCCCCGAATTCCAGGGCACTATGGCTACACCTTC
TRBV2	TRBJ2-3	.	TRBD2	CASTDPGGRLAGLSTDTQYF	TGTGCCAGCACCGACCCGGGTGGTAGACTAGCGGGACTTAGCACAGATACGCAGTATTTT
TRBV2	TRBJ2-1	.	TRBD1	CASRKPPGQGSNEQFF	TGTGCCAGCAGGAAACCACCGGGACAGGGTTCCAATGAGCAGTTCTTC
TRBV12-3/TRBV12-4	TRBJ2-1	few	TRBD2	CASSLGLAGVYEQFF	TGTGCCAGCAGTTTGGGACTAGCGGGGGTTTATGAGCAGTTCTTC
TRBV5-1	TRBJ2-7	.	.	CASSFDTGASSYEQYF	TGCGCCAGCAGCTTCGATACAGGCGCCAGCTCCTACGAGCAGTACTTC
TRBV7-3	TRBJ1-2	.	.	CASSLFGGVDYGYTF	TGTGCCAGCAGCTTATTCGGAGGGGTGGACTATGGCTACACCTTC
TRBV2	TRBJ2-7	.	.	CASTYGGEQYF	TGTGCCAGCACTTATGGGGGCGAGCAGTACTTC
TRBV7-2	TRBJ1-2	.	TRBD1	CASSLRSRDRGNYGYTF	TGTGCCAGCAGCTTACGATCCCGGGACAGAGGGAACTATGGCTACACCTTC
TRBV2	TRBJ1-5	few	TRBD1	CASQGGNQPQHF	TGTGCCAGCCAGGGGGGCAATCAGCCCCAGCATTTT
TRBV2	TRBJ2-2	.	TRBD1	CASSGVGQQTGELFF	TGTGCCAGCAGTGGAGTGGGACAGCAAACCGGGGAGCTGTTTTTT